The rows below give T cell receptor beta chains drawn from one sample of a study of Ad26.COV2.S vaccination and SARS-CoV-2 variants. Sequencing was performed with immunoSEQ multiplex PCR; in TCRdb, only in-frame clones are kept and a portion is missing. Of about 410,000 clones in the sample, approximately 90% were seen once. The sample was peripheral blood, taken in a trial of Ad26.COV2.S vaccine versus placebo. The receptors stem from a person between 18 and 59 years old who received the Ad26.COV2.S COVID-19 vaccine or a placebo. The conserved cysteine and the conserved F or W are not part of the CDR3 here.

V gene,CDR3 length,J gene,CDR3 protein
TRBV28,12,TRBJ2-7,ASSGGTASYEQY
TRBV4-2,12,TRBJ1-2,ASSQDGLSYGYT
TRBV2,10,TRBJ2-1,ANVGTYNEQF
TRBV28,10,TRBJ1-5,ASSPGHPPQH
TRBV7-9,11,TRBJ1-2,ASSSWTLYGYT
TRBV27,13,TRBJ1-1,ASSLSSASNTEAF
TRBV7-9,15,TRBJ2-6,ASSPSTAPSGANVLT
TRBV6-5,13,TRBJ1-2,ASSYSRVRGYGYT
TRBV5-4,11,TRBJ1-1,ASSPNTNTEAF
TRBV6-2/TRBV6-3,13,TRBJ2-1,ASSYRLAGGYEQF
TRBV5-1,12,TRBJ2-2,ASRGSANTGELF
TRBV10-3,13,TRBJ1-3,AISESKGAGNTIY
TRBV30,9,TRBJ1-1,AWSVRDEAF
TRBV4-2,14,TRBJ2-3,ASSQDNGGGTDTQY
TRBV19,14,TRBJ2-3,ASSIGETWGADTQY
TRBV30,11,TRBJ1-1,AWSGGWDTEAF
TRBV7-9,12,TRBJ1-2,ASSLGVNTYGYT
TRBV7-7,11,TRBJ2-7,ASSLGEGGEQY
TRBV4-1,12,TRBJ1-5,ASSPQGFGQPQH
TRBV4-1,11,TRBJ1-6,ASSQPGSSPLH
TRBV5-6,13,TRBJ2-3,ASSLPIISTDTQY
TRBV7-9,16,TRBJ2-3,ASSAGKLRGPNTDTQY
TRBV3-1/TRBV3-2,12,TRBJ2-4,ASSQWGPQNIQY
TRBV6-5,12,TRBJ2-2,ASSYRTATGELF
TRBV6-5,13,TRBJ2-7,ASSILAGALYEQY
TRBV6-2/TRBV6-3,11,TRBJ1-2,ASSSTGFYGYT
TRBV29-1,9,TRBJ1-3,SATDGNTIY
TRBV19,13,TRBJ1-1,ASSRYRGSNTEAF
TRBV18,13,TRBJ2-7,ASSPPRTGRTEQY
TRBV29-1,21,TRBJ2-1,SAGSHTLGLAGHRESSYNEQF
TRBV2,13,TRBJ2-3,ASSPDGLLTDTQY
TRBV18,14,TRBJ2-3,ASSPNTGGVRDTQY
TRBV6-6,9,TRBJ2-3,ASSPGDTQY
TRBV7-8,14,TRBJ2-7,ASSGRRLAPSHEQY
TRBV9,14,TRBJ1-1,ASSPRQGSRDTEAF
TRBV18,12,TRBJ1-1,ASSPSRTNTEAF
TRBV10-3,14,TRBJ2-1,AIGRAAGTSGNEQF